What follows are 22 T cell receptor beta chains derived from one specimen sequenced in a study of early T cells in non-severe SARS-CoV-2 infection. TCRdb called the 5' RACE reads again in MiXCR, with one record for every CDR3 protein. The repertoire holds about 40,000 distinct CDR3 sequences, with about 5.9% as singletons. This sample comprised whole blood, obtained at baseline. The receptors come from an adult who was a healthcare worker with PCR-confirmed SARS-CoV-2 infection or an uninfected control (not recorded which).

There are many counts of this clonotype. This chain uses TRBV7-8 with TRBJ1-1; weak D call: TRBD1 (5 bases). The CDR3 is 13 amino acids. Germline V gene data show CDR1 as SGHVS and CDR2 as FQNEAQ. Between the trimmed V and J ends, which lost 5 bases and 6 bases, there was a span of 13 bases. The CDR3 sequence is CASSPQGRPEAFF. The CDR3 DNA reads as TGTGCCAGCAGCCCCCAGGGAAGGCCTGAAGCTTTCTTT.

This clonotype was seen repeatedly, ten times or more. The chain recombines TRBV6-4 with TRBJ2-1; TRBD2 aligns across 9 bases. Germline V gene lookup returns CDR1 MRHNA and CDR2 SNTAGT. Losses at the gene ends were 3 bases for V and 4 bases for J; bases not matched to a gene: 7. The CDR3 consists of 16 residues. Here the CDR3 DNA reads TGTGCCAGCAGTGATACCGGGACTAGCCGGTACAATGAGCAGTTCTTC. This translates into CASSDTGTSRYNEQFF.

This clonotype was detected many times. This chain uses TRBV20-1 with TRBJ1-5; unclear D gene. The CDR3 sequence is 13 residues long. Trimming stripped 3 bases from V and 3 bases from J, with 9 bases between. CDR1 is DFQATT, CDR2 SNEGSKA, per germline (reference sequence). CDR3 bases: TGCAGTGCTAGGACGGGTTCCAATCAGCCCCAGCATTTT. Translating gives CSARTGSNQPQHF.

The chain carries TRBV14 and TRBJ2-7; 9 nucleotides match TRBD1. CDR3 size: 15 residues. V trimming: 4 bases; J trimming: 2 bases; junction bases outside the gene matches: 6. Germline lookup yields CDR1 SGHDN and CDR2 FVKESK. CDR3 sequence: CASSLGGTGTYEQYF. In DNA form, the CDR3 reads TGTGCCAGCAGCCTGGGAGGGACAGGGACCTACGAGCAGTACTTC.

This clonotype was observed at least ten times. The chain combines TRBV5-1 with TRBJ1-2; D call uncertain. V lost 4 bases and J 0 bases, leaving 13 bases between the germline ends. The CDR3 consists of 15 residues. CDR1 is SGHRS and CDR2 is YFSETQ in the germline V gene. The CDR3 is CASSPGNGANYGYTF. CDR3 in DNA: TGCGCCAGCAGCCCGGGCAACGGGGCTAACTATGGCTACACCTTC.

The chain is built from TRBV18 and TRBJ2-3; D may match TRBD1 or TRBD2 (6 bases each). In germline, CDR1 is KGHSH, CDR2 LQKENI. CDR3 length: 18 amino acids. V gave up 3 bases and J gave up 0 bases, with 19 bases separating them. This chain's CDR3 is CASSPRGQAFSSTDTQYF. The CDR3 DNA reads TGTGCCAGCTCACCGCGGGGACAAGCCTTTTCTAGCACAGATACGCAGTATTTT.

The J gene is TRBJ1-2, the V gene TRBV21-1; the D call of TRBD1 is as the table states it, not checked on the DNA. TRBV21-1 is annotated as a pseudogene. This CDR3 is 18 amino acids long. The CDR3 protein is CASSKGGQGDSTNYGYTF. As DNA, the CDR3 is TGTGCCAGCAGCAAAGGTGGACAGGGTGACTCCACTAACTATGGCTACACCTTC.

In its sample, this clonotype was seen many times. V usage is TRBV4-3 and J usage is TRBJ1-2; 9 positions match TRBD1. Germline values: CDR1 LGHNA, CDR2 YSLEER. The CDR3 loop spans 15 amino acids. V lost 2 bases to trimming and J lost 4 bases; unmatched junction nucleotides: 5. The CDR3 sequence: CASSQYWDRAYGYTF. The CDR3 DNA reads as TGCGCCAGCAGCCAATACTGGGACAGGGCCTATGGCTACACCTTC.

The V and J genes are TRBV12-3 or TRBV12-4 and TRBJ1-6, with 7 bases matching TRBD1. This CDR3 spans 13 amino acids. V was pared by 7 bases and J by 6 bases, with 3 bases of the junction left unmatched. CDR3 loop: CASKTGANSPLHF. The CDR3 DNA reads as TGTGCCAGCAAAACAGGGGCTAATTCACCCCTCCACTTT.

This clonotype was counted many times. The chain employs TRBV7-7 and TRBJ2-2, with 7 bases identical to TRBD1. The CDR3 has 15 residues. V trimming: 5 bases; J trimming: 2 bases; junction bases outside the gene matches: 5. The germline V gene has CDR1 SSHAT and CDR2 FNYEAQ (reference sequence). The chain's CDR3 is CASSADRINTGELFF. CDR3 coding DNA: TGTGCCAGCAGCGCGGACAGGATAAACACCGGGGAGCTGTTTTTT. Complete variable domain (other parts from reference TRBV7-7 and TRBJ2-2): GAGVSQSPRYKVTKRGQDVTLRCDPISSHATLYWYQQALGQGPEFLTYFNYEAQPDKSGLPSDRFSAERPEGSISTLTIQRTEQRDSAMYRCASSADRINTGELFFGEGSRLTVL.

This clonotype has ten or more counts. The J gene is TRBJ1-1, the V gene TRBV12-3 or TRBV12-4; D gene ambiguous. Trimming pared 1 base from V and 8 bases from J, leaving 8 bases between. CDR3 length: 12 residues. The CDR3 DNA follows: TGTGCCAGCAGTTTAGGCCAGCCCGAAGCTTTCTTT. It translates to CASSLGQPEAFF.

At least ten counts were recorded for this clonotype. The chain combines TRBV28 with TRBJ1-6; 7 nucleotides line up with TRBD1. This CDR3 has 15 residues. Trimming cost V 6 bases and J 6 bases; bases outside gene matches: 8. Germline V gives CDR1 MDHEN, CDR2 SYDVKM. CDR3 residues: CASRGQRAFNSPLHF. CDR3 DNA: TGTGCCAGCAGGGGACAGCGGGCCTTTAATTCACCCCTCCACTTT. The full variable domain, with the rest looked up from reference TRBV28 and TRBJ1-6, is DVKVTQSSRYLVKRTGEKVFLECVQDMDHENMFWYRQDPGLGLRLIYFSYDVKMKEKGDIPEGYSVSREKKERFSLILESASTNQTSMYLCASRGQRAFNSPLHFGNGTRLTVT.

This clonotype was observed a handful of times. V and J are TRBV7-9 and TRBJ1-2; D ambiguous. The CDR3 consists of 10 residues. Trimming pared 5 bases from V and 4 bases from J, leaving 2 bases between. The germline CDR1 and CDR2 sequences are SEHNR and FQNEAQ (reference sequence). CDR3 sequence: CASSTYGYTF. CDR3 DNA: TGTGCCAGCAGCACCTATGGCTACACCTTC. Filled out from reference TRBV7-9 and TRBJ1-2, the complete variable domain reads DTGVSQNPRHKITKRGQNVTFRCDPISEHNRLYWYRQTLGQGPEFLTYFQNEAQLEKSRLLSDRFSAERPKGSFSTLEIQRTEQGDSAMYLCASSTYGYTFGSGTRLTVV.

Concerning this clonotype: A much larger clone is a single base away; this may be a read error. As DNA, the CDR3 is TGTGCCAGCTCACAGGGCGTGGGGGACACTGAAGCTTTCTTT. It codes for CASSQGVGDTEAFF. J is TRBJ1-1 and V is TRBV18; possibly TRBD1 for D (5 bases). Trimming removed 4 bases at V and 3 bases at J, with 12 bases between. This CDR3 has 14 amino acids. Looked up from germline, CDR1 is KGHSH and CDR2 is LQKENI.

This clonotype was seen ten or more times. In DNA form, the CDR3 reads TGCGCCAGCAGTGGTGGACTAGCGACAGATACGCAGTATTTT. Its translation: CASSGGLATDTQYF. This chain uses TRBV10-1 with TRBJ2-3; 9 nucleotides match TRBD2. V gave up 4 bases and J gave up 3 bases; unmatched junction bases: 2. The V gene's germline CDR1 is WNHNN and CDR2 SYGVQD (reference sequence). The CDR3 extends over 14 amino acids.

This clonotype was counted only a few times. V gene TRBV4-1 combines with J gene TRBJ2-3; D is unclear. Trimming pared 2 bases from V and 2 bases from J, leaving 5 bases between. The germline CDR1 and CDR2 sequences are MGHRA and YSYEKL. This CDR3 region has 13 residues. CDR3 coding DNA: TGCGCCAGCAGCCAACCCTCCACAGATACGCAGTATTTT. This translates into CASSQPSTDTQYF.

This clonotype was seen repeatedly, ten times or more. This chain links TRBV28 with TRBJ1-3; D is unclear. Trimming took off 3 bases at V and 1 base at J, with 7 bases between the two ends. CDR3 length: 14 residues. CDR1 and CDR2 from the germline V gene are MDHEN and SYDVKM. Here the CDR3 reads CASSFGVSGNTIYF. The DNA for the CDR3 is TGTGCCAGCAGTTTTGGAGTTTCTGGAAACACCATATATTTT.

V gene TRBV12-3 or TRBV12-4 combines with J gene TRBJ1-1; 7 nucleotides line up with TRBD1. CDR3 length equals 15 residues. V shed 6 bases and J 3 bases; nucleotides not matched to a gene: 10. In nucleotides, the CDR3 is TGTGCCAGCAGCGAATCGGGACAGAAGTACACTGAAGCTTTCTTT. Its protein product is CASSESGQKYTEAFF.

V usage is TRBV11-2 and J usage is TRBJ2-7, with D perhaps TRBD1 (5 bases). V gave up 7 bases and J gave up 7 bases, with 17 bases separating them. The CDR3 totals 13 residues. Germline loops: CDR1 SGHAT, CDR2 FQNNGV. In nucleotides, the CDR3 is TGTGCCAGCATCGGGCGCCCAGGGCGAGAGCAGTACTTC. Protein product: CASIGRPGREQYF.

There are many counts of this clonotype. The junction does not match germline at one end; this may be a read error. The V call is TRBV29-1, the J call TRBJ1-6, with no clear D. CDR3 length: 16 residues. The germline V gene has CDR1 SQVTM and CDR2 ANQGSEA. The CDR3 DNA is TGCAGCATTGAGGTAGAGGGTCGTGCCTATAATTCACCCCTCCACTTT. Protein: CSIEVEGRAYNSPLHF.

The chain combines TRBV28 with TRBJ1-6; TRBD1 is a possible D gene (6 bases). Trimming removed 5 bases from V and 8 bases from J, with 10 bases in between. The germline V gene encodes CDR1 MDHEN and CDR2 SYDVKM. The CDR3 is made up of 13 amino acids. The CDR3 coding sequence is TGTGCCAGCAGTCGACAGGTTGATTCACCCCTCCACTTT. It specifies CASSRQVDSPLHF. The full variable domain, with the rest looked up from reference TRBV28 and TRBJ1-6, is DVKVTQSSRYLVKRTGEKVFLECVQDMDHENMFWYRQDPGLGLRLIYFSYDVKMKEKGDIPEGYSVSREKKERFSLILESASTNQTSMYLCASSRQVDSPLHFGNGTRLTVT.

This clonotype was observed many times. The rearrangement links TRBV10-2 to TRBJ2-1; D not resolved. The CDR3 is made up of 12 amino acids. Germline V lookup: CDR1 WSHSY, CDR2 SAAADI. V was trimmed by 8 bases and J by 3 bases, leaving 8 bases between them. This chain's CDR3 is CASGHSYNEQFF. CDR3 coding DNA: TGCGCCAGCGGTCACAGCTACAATGAGCAGTTCTTC.